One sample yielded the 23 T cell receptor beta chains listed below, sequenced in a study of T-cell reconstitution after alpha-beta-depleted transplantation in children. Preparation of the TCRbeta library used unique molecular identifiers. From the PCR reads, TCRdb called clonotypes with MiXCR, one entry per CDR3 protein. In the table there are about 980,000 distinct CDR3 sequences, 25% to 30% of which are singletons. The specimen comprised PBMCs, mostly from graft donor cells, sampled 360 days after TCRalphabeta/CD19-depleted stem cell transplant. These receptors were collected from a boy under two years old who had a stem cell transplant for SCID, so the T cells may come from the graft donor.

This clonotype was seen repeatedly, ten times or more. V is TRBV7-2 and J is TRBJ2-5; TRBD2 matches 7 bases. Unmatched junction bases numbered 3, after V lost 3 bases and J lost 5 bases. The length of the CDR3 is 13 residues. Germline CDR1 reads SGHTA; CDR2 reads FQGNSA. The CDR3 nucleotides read TGTGCCAGCAGCTTGCCTAGCGGCGAGACCCAGTACTTC. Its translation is CASSLPSGETQYF.

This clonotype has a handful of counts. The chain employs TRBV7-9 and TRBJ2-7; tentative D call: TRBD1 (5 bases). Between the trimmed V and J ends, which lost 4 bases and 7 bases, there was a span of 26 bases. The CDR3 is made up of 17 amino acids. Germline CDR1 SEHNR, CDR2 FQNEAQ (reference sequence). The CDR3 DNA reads TGTGCCAGCAGCTACACAGCCTACGGTCGGAGTAGGGGAGAGCAGTACTTC. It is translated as CASSYTAYGRSRGEQYF.

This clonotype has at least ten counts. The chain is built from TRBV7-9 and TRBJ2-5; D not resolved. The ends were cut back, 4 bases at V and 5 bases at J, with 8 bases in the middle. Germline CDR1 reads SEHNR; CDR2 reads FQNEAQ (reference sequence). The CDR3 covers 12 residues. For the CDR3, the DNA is TGTGCCAGCAGCTCTATTGTGGAGACCCAGTACTTC. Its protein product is CASSSIVETQYF.

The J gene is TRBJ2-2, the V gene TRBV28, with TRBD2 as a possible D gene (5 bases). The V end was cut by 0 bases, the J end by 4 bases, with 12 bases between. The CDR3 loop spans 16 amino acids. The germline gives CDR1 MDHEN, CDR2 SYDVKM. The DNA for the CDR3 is TGTGCCAGCAGTTTATGGGCTAGCCCAGGCACCGGGGAGCTGTTTTTT. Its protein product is CASSLWASPGTGELFF. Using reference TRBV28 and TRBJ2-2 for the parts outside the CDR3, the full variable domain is DVKVTQSSRYLVKRTGEKVFLECVQDMDHENMFWYRQDPGLGLRLIYFSYDVKMKEKGDIPEGYSVSREKKERFSLILESASTNQTSMYLCASSLWASPGTGELFFGEGSRLTVL.

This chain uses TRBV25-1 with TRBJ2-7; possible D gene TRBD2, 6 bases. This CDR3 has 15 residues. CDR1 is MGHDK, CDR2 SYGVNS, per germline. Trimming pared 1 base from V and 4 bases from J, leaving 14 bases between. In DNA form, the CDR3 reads TGTGCCAGCAGTGAATGGGGGGTTTGGGGGTACGAGCAGTACTTC. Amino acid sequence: CASSEWGVWGYEQYF.

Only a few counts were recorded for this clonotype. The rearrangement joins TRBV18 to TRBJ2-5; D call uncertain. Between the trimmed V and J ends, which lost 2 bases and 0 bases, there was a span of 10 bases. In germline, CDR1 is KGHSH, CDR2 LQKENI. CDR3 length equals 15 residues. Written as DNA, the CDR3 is TGTGCCAGCTCACCATTGTACGATAACCAAGAGACCCAGTACTTC. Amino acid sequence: CASSPLYDNQETQYF.

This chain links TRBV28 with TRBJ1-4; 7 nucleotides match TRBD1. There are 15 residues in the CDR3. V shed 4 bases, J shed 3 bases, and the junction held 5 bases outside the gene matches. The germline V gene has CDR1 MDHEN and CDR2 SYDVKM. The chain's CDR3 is CASSSPGTANEKLFF. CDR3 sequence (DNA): TGTGCCAGCAGTTCCCCCGGGACAGCTAATGAAAAACTGTTTTTT.

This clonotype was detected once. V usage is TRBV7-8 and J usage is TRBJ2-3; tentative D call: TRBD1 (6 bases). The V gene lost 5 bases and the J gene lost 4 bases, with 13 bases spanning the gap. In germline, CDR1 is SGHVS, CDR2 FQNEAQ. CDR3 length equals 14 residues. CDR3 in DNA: TGTGCCAGCAGCCAACAGGGTAGATCAGATACGCAGTATTTT. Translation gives CASSQQGRSDTQYF.

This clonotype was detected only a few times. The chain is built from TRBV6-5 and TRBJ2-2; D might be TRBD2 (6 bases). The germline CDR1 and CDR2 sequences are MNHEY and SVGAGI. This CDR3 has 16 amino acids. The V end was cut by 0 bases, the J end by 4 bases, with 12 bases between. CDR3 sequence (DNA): TGTGCCAGCAGTTACTCTCCGGGGGTCGGCACCGGGGAGCTGTTTTTT. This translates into CASSYSPGVGTGELFF.

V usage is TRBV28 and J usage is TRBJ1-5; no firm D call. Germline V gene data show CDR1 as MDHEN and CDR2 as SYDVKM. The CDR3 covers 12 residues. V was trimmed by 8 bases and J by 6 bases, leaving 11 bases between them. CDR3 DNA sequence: TGTGCCAGCTGTCCAATGAGTCAGCCCCAGCATTTT. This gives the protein CASCPMSQPQHF.

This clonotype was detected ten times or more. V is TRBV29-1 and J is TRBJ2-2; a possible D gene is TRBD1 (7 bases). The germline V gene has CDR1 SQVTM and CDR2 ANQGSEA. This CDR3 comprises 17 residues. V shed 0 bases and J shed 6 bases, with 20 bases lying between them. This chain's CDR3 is CSVEDRRGAGLAGELFF. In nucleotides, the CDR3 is TGCAGCGTTGAAGATCGCAGGGGGGCGGGGTTGGCCGGGGAGCTGTTTTTT.

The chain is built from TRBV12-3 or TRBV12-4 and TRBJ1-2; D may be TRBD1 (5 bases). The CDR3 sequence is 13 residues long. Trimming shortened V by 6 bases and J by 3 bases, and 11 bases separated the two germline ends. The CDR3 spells CASSRGVYYGYTF. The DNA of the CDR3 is TGTGCCAGCAGCCGAGGGGTCTACTATGGCTACACCTTC.

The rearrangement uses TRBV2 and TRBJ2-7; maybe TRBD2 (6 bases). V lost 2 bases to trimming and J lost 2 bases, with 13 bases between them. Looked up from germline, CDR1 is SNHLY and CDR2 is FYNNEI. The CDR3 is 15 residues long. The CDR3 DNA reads TGTGCCAGCAGTGAAAAGGCGGGGCGCCCCTACGAGCAGTACTTC. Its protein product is CASSEKAGRPYEQYF.

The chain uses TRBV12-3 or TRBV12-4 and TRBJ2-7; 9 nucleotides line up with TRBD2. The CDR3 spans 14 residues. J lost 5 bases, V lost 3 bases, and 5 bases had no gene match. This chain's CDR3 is CASSFAGGPNEQYF. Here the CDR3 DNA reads TGTGCCAGCAGTTTTGCGGGGGGGCCTAACGAGCAGTACTTC.

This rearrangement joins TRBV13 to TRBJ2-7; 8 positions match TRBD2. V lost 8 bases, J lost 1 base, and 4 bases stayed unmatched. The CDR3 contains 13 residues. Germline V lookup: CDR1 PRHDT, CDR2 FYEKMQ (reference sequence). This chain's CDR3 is CASGVAGSYEQYF. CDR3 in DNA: TGTGCCAGCGGAGTAGCGGGGTCCTACGAGCAGTACTTC.

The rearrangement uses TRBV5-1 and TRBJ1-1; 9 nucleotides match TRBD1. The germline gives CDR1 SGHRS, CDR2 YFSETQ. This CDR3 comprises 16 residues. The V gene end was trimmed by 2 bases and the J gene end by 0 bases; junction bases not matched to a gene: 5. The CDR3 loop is CASSLTTGGLNTEAFF. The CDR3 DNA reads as TGCGCCAGCAGCTTAACTACAGGGGGCTTGAACACTGAAGCTTTCTTT.

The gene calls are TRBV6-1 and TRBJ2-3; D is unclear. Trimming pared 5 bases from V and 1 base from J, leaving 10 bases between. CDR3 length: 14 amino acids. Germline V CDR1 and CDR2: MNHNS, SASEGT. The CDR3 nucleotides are TGTGCCAGCAGTAGGTACACGCGCACAGATACGCAGTATTTT. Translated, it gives CASSRYTRTDTQYF.

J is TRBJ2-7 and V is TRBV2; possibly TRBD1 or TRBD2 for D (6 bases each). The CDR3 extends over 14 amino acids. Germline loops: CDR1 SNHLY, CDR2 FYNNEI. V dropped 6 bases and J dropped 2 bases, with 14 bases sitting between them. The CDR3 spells CASRGPGGTYEQYF. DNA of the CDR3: TGTGCCAGCAGAGGCCCCGGGGGCACCTACGAGCAGTACTTC.

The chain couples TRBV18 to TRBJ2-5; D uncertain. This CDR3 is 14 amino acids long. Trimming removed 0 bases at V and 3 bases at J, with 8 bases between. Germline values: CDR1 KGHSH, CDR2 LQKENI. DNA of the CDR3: TGTGCCAGCTCACCACCCACCAAAGAAGAGACCCAGTACTTC. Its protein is CASSPPTKEETQYF.

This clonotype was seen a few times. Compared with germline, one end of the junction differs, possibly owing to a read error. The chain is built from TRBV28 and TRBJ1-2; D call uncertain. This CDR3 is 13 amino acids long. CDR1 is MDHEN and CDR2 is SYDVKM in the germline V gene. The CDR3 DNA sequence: TGTGCCAGCAGTTTCACGAATATGGACCGCTACGCCTTC. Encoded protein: CASSFTNMDRYAF.

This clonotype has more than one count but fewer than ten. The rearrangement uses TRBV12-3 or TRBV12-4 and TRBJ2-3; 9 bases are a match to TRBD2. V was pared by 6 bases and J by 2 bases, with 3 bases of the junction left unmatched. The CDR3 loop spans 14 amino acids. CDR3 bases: TGTGCCAGCAGAGTAGCGGGGGCCACAGATACGCAGTATTTT. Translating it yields CASRVAGATDTQYF.

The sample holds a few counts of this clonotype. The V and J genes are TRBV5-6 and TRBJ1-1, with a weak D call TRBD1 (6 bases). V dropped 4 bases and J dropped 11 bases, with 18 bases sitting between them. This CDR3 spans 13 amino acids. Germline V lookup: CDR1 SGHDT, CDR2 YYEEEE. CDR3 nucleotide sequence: TGTGCCAGCAGCCCCAACGGGGGGCTCGACGCTTTCTTT. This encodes CASSPNGGLDAFF. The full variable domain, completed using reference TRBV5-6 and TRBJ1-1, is DAGVTQSPTHLIKTRGQQVTLRCSPKSGHDTVSWYQQALGQGPQFIFQYYEEEERQRGNFPDRFSGHQFPNYSSELNVNALLLGDSALYLCASSPNGGLDAFFGQGTRLTVV.

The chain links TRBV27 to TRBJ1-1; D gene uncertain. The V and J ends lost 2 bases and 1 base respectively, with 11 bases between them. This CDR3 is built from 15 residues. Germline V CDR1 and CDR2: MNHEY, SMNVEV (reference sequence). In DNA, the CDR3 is TGTGCCAGCAGTTTAAGCCGGTCCTGGAACACTGAAGCTTTCTTT. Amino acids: CASSLSRSWNTEAFF.